This TCR beta chain was identified during a study of cytomegalovirus exposure and HLA in healthy donors. Across the study: Of several hundred genotyped donors, more than 70% clustered with self-reported Caucasian donors.

As for this clone: Its antigen remains unknown.

PCR employed 60 Vbeta and 13 Jbeta primers. Profiled with immunoSEQ multiplex PCR; TCRdb holds only in-frame clones, not every one. The sample has approximately 95,000 clones, around 84% seen once. Overall study results and limits: A list of roughly 160 TCR beta chains associated with cytomegalovirus was given.

Source material: PBMCs. This receptor was identified in a woman aged 35 to 49 in good health and CMV-seropositive.

CDR3 sequence (DNA): TGTGCCAGCAGCTCAGTTAGGAGCGGAACGCAGTATTTT. It is translated as CASSSVRSGTQYF. J is TRBJ2-3 and V is TRBV7-2; a weak D match, TRBD2 (5 bases). The V end lost 4 bases, the J end lost 9 bases, and 14 bases lay between the germline ends. The length of the CDR3 is 13 residues. From germline, CDR1 is SGHTA and CDR2 FQGNSA.